This entry lists 30 T cell receptor beta chains sequenced from one sample in a study of blood T cell repertoires in COVID-19. Sequenced by immunoSEQ multiplex PCR; TCRdb stores in-frame clones only, minus some. Of roughly 270,000 clones listed, approximately 81% were seen once; the top ten hold 2% to 3%. The sequencing sample was made of PBMCs or T cells enriched from blood (not recorded which). The receptors originated from a woman in her forties or fifties who had recovered from COVID-19.

With regard to this clone: Mismatch with germline at one junction end may stem from a read error. V gene TRBV30 combines with J gene TRBJ2-3; 7 bases are a match to TRBD2. The CDR3 has 12 residues. Germline-derived CDR1 and CDR2 are GTSNPN and SVGIG (reference sequence). In DNA form, the CDR3 reads TGCGGCGCGGGGGAGAACACAGATACGCAGTATTTT. Translated: CGAGENTDTQYF.

V usage is TRBV7-6 and J usage is TRBJ1-2; D is undetermined. V lost 5 bases, J lost 6 bases, and 10 bases lay in between. The CDR3 is 12 amino acids. CDR1 is SGHVS and CDR2 is FNYEAQ in the germline V gene. The CDR3 DNA follows: TGTGCCAGCAGCGATCTCACAAATGGCTACACCTTC. This codes for CASSDLTNGYTF.

This rearrangement joins TRBV28 to TRBJ1-4; no clear D. Germline V gives CDR1 MDHEN, CDR2 SYDVKM. With 2 bases removed from V and 7 bases from J, the gap between germline ends came to 11 bases. This CDR3 has 14 residues. The CDR3 reads CASSLLAGGEKLFF. Here the CDR3 DNA reads TGTGCCAGCAGTTTACTGGCAGGTGGTGAAAAACTGTTTTTT.

The chain links TRBV2 to TRBJ1-1; D call uncertain. Trimming shortened V by 6 bases and J by 5 bases, and 10 bases separated the two germline ends. CDR3 size: 12 residues. Germline CDR1 is SNHLY and CDR2 is FYNNEI. DNA of the CDR3: TGTGCCAGCAGGAAAGAGAGGACTGAAGCTTTCTTT. Amino acid sequence: CASRKERTEAFF.

J is TRBJ2-1 and V is TRBV9; 14 bases match TRBD2. With 1 base clipped from V and 7 bases from J, the junction kept 7 bases outside the gene matches. Germline values: CDR1 SGDLS, CDR2 YYNGEE. There are 17 residues in the CDR3. The CDR3 nucleotides read TGTGCCAGCAGCGTAACCGGACTAGCGGGGGGCGGGAATGAGCAGTTCTTC. Protein product: CASSVTGLAGGGNEQFF.

This chain joins TRBV30 and TRBJ1-3; D unclear. Germline-derived CDR1 and CDR2 are GTSNPN and SVGIG (reference sequence). The CDR3 totals 14 residues. With 2 bases removed from V and 0 bases from J, the gap between germline ends came to 8 bases. As DNA, the CDR3 is TGTGCCTGGAGTATGGGGAGCTCTGGAAACACCATATATTTT. This sequence encodes CAWSMGSSGNTIYF. Full variable domain (rest looked up from reference TRBV30 and TRBJ1-3): SQTIHQWPATLVQPVGSPLSLECTVEGTSNPNLYWYRQAAGRGLQLLFYSVGIGQISSEVPQNLSASRPQDRQFILSSKKLLLSDSGFYLCAWSMGSSGNTIYFGEGSWLTVV.

This chain joins TRBV12-3 or TRBV12-4 and TRBJ1-2; TRBD1 might be the D (5 bases). V lost 3 bases and J 5 bases, leaving 10 bases between the germline ends. The CDR3 extends over 13 amino acids. CDR3 region: CASSLKGKYGYTF. Written as DNA, the CDR3 is TGTGCCAGCAGTTTGAAGGGGAAGTATGGCTACACCTTC.

V gene TRBV2 combines with J gene TRBJ2-2, with TRBD1 identical over 8 bases. The ends lost 7 bases at V and 3 bases at J; junction bases unmatched: 10. This CDR3 is built from 16 residues. Germline CDR1 and CDR2: SNHLY and FYNNEI. CDR3 region: CASTKKTGVHTGELFF. The CDR3 nucleotides read TGTGCCAGCACTAAGAAGACAGGGGTTCACACCGGGGAGCTGTTTTTT.

V usage is TRBV18 and J usage is TRBJ1-4; 7 nucleotides line up with TRBD1. The CDR3 has 15 amino acids. Germline lookup yields CDR1 KGHSH and CDR2 LQKENI. The V segment lost 3 bases and the J segment 5 bases; nucleotides outside the gene matches: 6. CDR3 protein: CASSPETGQNEKLFF. The CDR3 DNA follows: TGTGCCAGCTCACCTGAGACAGGGCAGAATGAAAAACTGTTTTTT.

This clone was recorded only once. This chain links TRBV5-1 with TRBJ2-1; the D gene is possibly TRBD2 (6 bases). Between the trimmed V and J ends, which lost 4 bases and 3 bases, there was a span of 20 bases. The CDR3 is made up of 17 amino acids. Germline assignment: CDR1 SGHRS and CDR2 YFSETQ. For the CDR3, the DNA is TGCGCCAGCAGCGGACCGGGGACTTCCCTCCTCTACAATGAGCAGTTCTTC. Translated: CASSGPGTSLLYNEQFF.

The chain couples TRBV28 to TRBJ1-1; 7 nucleotides line up with TRBD1. Germline assignment: CDR1 MDHEN and CDR2 SYDVKM. V lost 5 bases to trimming and J lost 3 bases; unmatched junction nucleotides: 12. The CDR3 consists of 16 residues. In DNA form, the CDR3 reads TGTGCCAGCAGTGCAAACGAGGGGGCTGATGACACTGAAGCTTTCTTT. As protein: CASSANEGADDTEAFF. The complete variable domain, with remaining parts taken from reference TRBV28 and TRBJ1-1, reads DVKVTQSSRYLVKRTGEKVFLECVQDMDHENMFWYRQDPGLGLRLIYFSYDVKMKEKGDIPEGYSVSREKKERFSLILESASTNQTSMYLCASSANEGADDTEAFFGQGTRLTVV.

V is TRBV6-6 and J is TRBJ1-2; D uncertain. The CDR3 has 15 residues. V was clipped by 2 bases and J by 6 bases, with 16 bases between them. The germline V gene has CDR1 MNHNY and CDR2 SVGAGI (reference sequence). CDR3 amino acids: CASSYVDTFGDGYTF. Written as DNA, the CDR3 is TGTGCCAGCAGTTACGTTGATACGTTCGGGGATGGCTACACCTTC.

This chain uses TRBV19 with TRBJ1-5; 7 bases match TRBD1. Germline lookup yields CDR1 LNHDA and CDR2 SQIVND (reference sequence). J gave up 1 base and V 4 bases, and 1 base lay outside the gene matches. The CDR3 contains 14 residues. The CDR3 loop is CASSTDRSNQPQHF. CDR3 DNA: TGTGCCAGTAGTACGGACAGGAGCAATCAGCCCCAGCATTTT.

The chain has TRBV6-5 and TRBJ2-5; 9 bases map to TRBD1. Per germline, CDR1 MNHEY and CDR2 SVGAGI. The CDR3 is made up of 15 amino acids. V dropped 7 bases and J dropped 2; count of bases not matched to a gene: 8. The CDR3 sequence is CASKSQGAPQETQYF. CDR3 nucleotide sequence: TGTGCCAGCAAATCACAGGGGGCACCGCAAGAGACCCAGTACTTC.

This clone was detected once. This chain joins TRBV14 and TRBJ2-1, with D perhaps TRBD1 (6 bases). The CDR3 has 15 residues. The V end was cut by 0 bases, the J end by 8 bases, with 14 bases between. The germline V gene has CDR1 SGHDN and CDR2 FVKESK. This CDR3 reads CASSQDRGVIYEQFF. For the CDR3, the DNA is TGTGCCAGCAGCCAAGACAGGGGAGTTATCTATGAGCAGTTCTTC.

This chain uses TRBV5-4 with TRBJ2-3; TRBD2 matches at 7 bases. Germline CDR1 and CDR2: SGHNT and YYREEE (reference sequence). The CDR3 is 13 residues long. With V trimmed by 7 bases and J by 2 bases, 4 bases remained unmatched. CDR3 in DNA: TGTGCCAGCGGGGGGGAGAACACAGATACGCAGTATTTT. Its protein product is CASGGENTDTQYF.

The chain links TRBV5-1 to TRBJ1-1, with D tentatively TRBD1 (6 bases). Trimming shortened V by 4 bases and J by 4 bases, and 17 bases separated the two germline ends. Per germline, CDR1 SGHRS and CDR2 YFSETQ. The CDR3 covers 15 residues. CDR3 in DNA: TGCGCCAGCAGCATTATGGACAGCTCGATCACTGAAGCTTTCTTT. This gives the protein CASSIMDSSITEAFF.

The chain links TRBV7-9 to TRBJ1-5; 7 bases align to TRBD1. V lost 3 bases and J lost 7; bases outside the gene matches: 9. Germline-derived CDR1 and CDR2 are SEHNR and FQNEAQ (reference sequence). There are 15 residues in the CDR3. The CDR3 is CASSFTGTEGQPQHF. The CDR3 DNA sequence: TGTGCCAGCAGCTTCACTGGGACAGAAGGCCAGCCCCAGCATTTT.

The gene calls are TRBV2 and TRBJ2-7, with a tentative D call TRBD2 (5 bases). V shed 8 bases and J shed 3 bases, with 5 bases lying between them. The CDR3 consists of 10 residues. Germline loops: CDR1 SNHLY, CDR2 FYNNEI. Written as DNA, the CDR3 is TGTGCCAGCGGACTCTACGAGCAGTACTTC. Translating it yields CASGLYEQYF. Variable domain in full (rest from reference TRBV2 and TRBJ2-7): EPEVTQTPSHQVTQMGQEVILRCVPISNHLYFYWYRQILGQKVEFLVSFYNNEISEKSEIFDDQFSVERPDGSNFTLKIRSTKLEDSAMYFCASGLYEQYFGPGTRLTVT.

The chain joins TRBV4-1 to TRBJ1-2; 7 bases are shared with TRBD1. The germline V gene encodes CDR1 MGHRA and CDR2 YSYEKL. Trimming removed 4 bases from V and 4 bases from J; junction bases left unmatched: 6. This CDR3 is 14 amino acids long. CDR3 loop: CASSPEGAIYGYTF. CDR3 sequence (DNA): TGCGCCAGCAGCCCGGAGGGGGCGATCTATGGCTACACCTTC.

This CDR3 is CASSPGQSGQPQHF. The CDR3 DNA is TGTGCCAGCTCACCAGGGCAGTCCGGACAGCCCCAGCATTTT. V gene TRBV18 combines with J gene TRBJ1-5; D gene uncertain. Germline values: CDR1 KGHSH, CDR2 LQKENI. The CDR3 has 14 amino acids. The germline V and J ends were trimmed by 2 bases and 7 bases, with 12 bases remaining between them. The entire variable domain, with the rest obtained from reference TRBV18 and TRBJ1-5, is as follows: NAGVMQNPRHLVRRRGQEARLRCSPMKGHSHVYWYRQLPEEGLKFMVYLQKENIIDESGMPKERFSAEFPKEGPSILRIQQVVRGDSAAYFCASSPGQSGQPQHFGDGTRLSIL.

The V call is TRBV7-6, the J call TRBJ2-5; 7 bases match TRBD2. The junction had 11 bases not matched to a gene; V was cut back by 5 bases and J by 5 bases. Per germline, CDR1 SGHVS and CDR2 FNYEAQ. The CDR3 sequence is 15 residues long. The CDR3 spells CASSPERQGGETQYF. The CDR3 region has the DNA TGTGCCAGCAGCCCCGAGCGCCAGGGAGGGGAGACCCAGTACTTC. Full variable domain (remainder filled in from reference TRBV7-6 and TRBJ2-5): GAGVSQSPRYKVTKRGQDVALRCDPISGHVSLYWYRQALGQGPEFLTYFNYEAQQDKSGLPNDRFSAERPEGSISTLTIQRTEQRDSAMYRCASSPERQGGETQYFGPGTRLLVL.

The chain combines TRBV2 with TRBJ2-2; D may be TRBD2 (5 bases). In germline, CDR1 is SNHLY, CDR2 FYNNEI. Trimming shortened V by 6 bases and J by 7 bases, and 18 bases separated the two germline ends. The CDR3 extends over 15 amino acids. CDR3 sequence reads: CASRPGWLFGGELFF. In nucleotides, the CDR3 is TGTGCCAGCAGACCGGGATGGTTGTTCGGCGGGGAGCTGTTTTTT. Full variable domain (missing parts from reference TRBV2 and TRBJ2-2): EPEVTQTPSHQVTQMGQEVILRCVPISNHLYFYWYRQILGQKVEFLVSFYNNEISEKSEIFDDQFSVERPDGSNFTLKIRSTKLEDSAMYFCASRPGWLFGGELFFGEGSRLTVL.

This clone was detected a few times. The rearrangement uses TRBV6-6 and TRBJ1-1; D gene ambiguous. Germline loops: CDR1 MNHNY, CDR2 SVGAGI (reference sequence). The CDR3 runs 11 residues. V shed 4 bases and J shed 5 bases, with 5 bases lying between them. CDR3 in amino acids: CASSSHTEAFF. CDR3 sequence (DNA): TGTGCCAGCAGTTCACATACTGAAGCTTTCTTT.

The chain couples TRBV19 to TRBJ1-6; D uncertain. V was pared by 4 bases and J by 13 bases, with 11 bases between. The CDR3 is 12 residues long. CDR1 LNHDA and CDR2 SQIVND come from the germline V gene (reference sequence). The CDR3: CASSTKVGPLHF. DNA for the CDR3: TGTGCCAGTAGTACCAAAGTCGGGCCCCTCCACTTT.

The genes are TRBV27 and TRBJ1-2; 7 nucleotides match TRBD1. The CDR3 is 15 amino acids. The junction had 12 bases not matched to a gene; V was cut back by 5 bases and J by 6 bases. Germline CDR1 reads MNHEY; CDR2 reads SMNVEV (reference sequence). This CDR3 is CASSPGPDRAHGYTF. The DNA of the CDR3 is TGTGCCAGCAGTCCGGGCCCTGACAGGGCCCATGGCTACACCTTC.

This chain uses TRBV30 with TRBJ1-6; tentative D call: TRBD1 (5 bases). The CDR3 is made up of 16 amino acids. Germline CDR1 and CDR2: GTSNPN and SVGIG (reference sequence). Trimming shortened V by 4 bases and J by 0 bases, and 13 bases separated the two germline ends. CDR3 sequence reads: CAWINGGSSYNSPLHF. In DNA, the CDR3 is TGTGCCTGGATTAACGGGGGGAGCTCCTATAATTCACCCCTCCACTTT.

The genes are TRBV18 and TRBJ1-6; D is perhaps TRBD1 (6 bases). The CDR3 totals 14 residues. In germline, CDR1 is KGHSH, CDR2 LQKENI. Trimming removed 3 bases at V and 5 bases at J, with 8 bases between. CDR3 sequence (DNA): TGTGCCAGCTCACCCAAGGGGGATAATTCACCCCTCCACTTT. Translated: CASSPKGDNSPLHF.

This rearrangement joins TRBV15 to TRBJ2-2; 7 bases line up with TRBD1. V lost 8 bases to trimming and J lost 4 bases; unmatched junction nucleotides: 7. This CDR3 is 14 amino acids long. Germline loops: CDR1 LNHNV, CDR2 YYDKDF (reference sequence). CDR3 DNA sequence: TGTGCCACCGATCCGGGACAGAGCACCGGGGAGCTGTTTTTT. As protein: CATDPGQSTGELFF.

The genes are TRBV3-1 (or the pseudogene TRBV3-2) and TRBJ2-5; D is ambiguous. V was trimmed by 0 bases and J by 1 base, leaving 9 bases between them. Germline V CDR1 and CDR2: LGHDT, YNNKEL (reference sequence). This CDR3 spans 15 amino acids. CDR3 loop: CASSQERATQETQYF. CDR3 in DNA: TGTGCCAGCAGCCAAGAGCGAGCCACCCAAGAGACCCAGTACTTC.